This T cell receptor beta chain was sequenced during a study of blood T cell repertoires in COVID-19. Background on the study: COVID-19 samples from acute and convalescent phases originated in the United States, Italy and Spain.

Produced via immunoSEQ multiplex PCR; TCRdb's table is partial and in-frame only. This sample has about 180,000 clones, with about 88% found just once. The V segment lost 6 bases and the J segment 5 bases; nucleotides outside the gene matches: 12. Germline V gene sequence: CDR1 LGHDT, CDR2 YNNKEL (reference sequence). The CDR3 consists of 16 residues. This clonotype was obtained from a young man who had recovered from COVID-19. This chain links TRBV3-1 (or the pseudogene TRBV3-2) with TRBJ2-2, with 7 bases matching TRBD2. Source material: peripheral blood. The CDR3 sequence is CASSQGPAGRTGELFF. CDR3 DNA sequence: TGTGCCAGCAGTCAGGGTCCAGCGGGGCGAACCGGGGAGCTGTTTTTT.